These 26 T cell receptor beta chains were sequenced from one sample in a study of blood T cell repertoires in COVID-19. Sequencing was performed with immunoSEQ multiplex PCR; in TCRdb, only in-frame clones are kept and a portion is missing. The repertoire consists of 250,000 to 300,000 clones, with more than 80% occurring once and the leading ten covering 3%. The specimen was peripheral blood. Receptor source: a woman in her 30s with active or convalescent COVID-19.

The V and J genes are TRBV4-3 and TRBJ2-3, with TRBD2 matching 7 bases. Germline V gives CDR1 LGHNA, CDR2 YSLEER. This CDR3 is built from 15 residues. J lost 6 bases, V lost 0 bases, and 6 bases had no gene match. CDR3 DNA sequence: TGCGCCAGCAGCCAAGATTTCGTGGGGGGGGATACGCAGTATTTT. The encoded protein is CASSQDFVGGDTQYF.

The V and J genes are TRBV10-3 and TRBJ2-5; D is perhaps TRBD2 (6 bases). The V and J ends lost 4 bases and 5 bases respectively, with 8 bases between them. CDR3 length: 12 amino acids. Looked up from germline, CDR1 is ENHRY and CDR2 is SYGVKD. Here the CDR3 reads CAISGGDETQYF. CDR3 sequence (DNA): TGTGCCATCAGTGGGGGGGACGAGACCCAGTACTTC.

This clone was observed a single time. The chain carries TRBV5-1 and TRBJ2-3; no clear D gene. Germline V gives CDR1 SGHRS, CDR2 YFSETQ. Between the trimmed V and J ends, which lost 5 bases and 2 bases, there was a span of 9 bases. This CDR3 region has 13 residues. CDR3 sequence: CASSFYLTDTQYF. As DNA, the CDR3 is TGCGCCAGCAGTTTCTATCTCACAGATACGCAGTATTTT.

V gene TRBV28 combines with J gene TRBJ2-6; no firm D call. CDR1 is MDHEN and CDR2 is SYDVKM in the germline V gene. V gave up 5 bases and J gave up 0 bases, with 11 bases separating them. The CDR3 covers 16 residues. CDR3 protein: CASSLSGYSGANVLTF. Here the CDR3 DNA reads TGTGCCAGCAGTCTCTCCGGGTACTCTGGGGCCAACGTCCTGACTTTC.

The genes are TRBV7-2 and TRBJ1-3; maybe TRBD1 (5 bases). V gave up 2 bases and J gave up 6 bases, with 8 bases separating them. The CDR3 spans 13 residues. From germline, CDR1 is SGHTA and CDR2 FQGNSA. The DNA of the CDR3 is TGTGCCAGCAGCTTAATCAGGGCAAACACCATATATTTT. Translated, it gives CASSLIRANTIYF. Based on the CDR3 plus reference TRBV7-2 and TRBJ1-3, the full variable domain is GAGVSQSPSNKVTEKGKDVELRCDPISGHTALYWYRQSLGQGLEFLIYFQGNSAPDKSGLPSDRFSAERTGGSVSTLTIQRTQQEDSAVYLCASSLIRANTIYFGEGSWLTVV.

The V call is TRBV7-3, the J call TRBJ2-1; 10 positions match TRBD1. This CDR3 comprises 17 residues. V trimming: 1 base; J trimming: 5 bases; junction bases outside the gene matches: 8. Germline loops: CDR1 SGHTA, CDR2 FQGTGA. The CDR3 here is CASSLSPGTGANNEQFF. The CDR3 bases are TGTGCCAGCAGCTTAAGCCCCGGGACAGGGGCTAACAATGAGCAGTTCTTC.

The chain couples TRBV30 to TRBJ2-1; weak D call: TRBD1 (6 bases). The ends were cut back, 1 base at V and 4 bases at J, with 17 bases in the middle. There are 16 residues in the CDR3. Per the germline V gene, CDR1 is GTSNPN and CDR2 is SVGIG (reference sequence). CDR3 region: CAWSAFIRGDYNEQFF. The CDR3 bases are TGTGCCTGGAGTGCCTTTATCAGGGGCGATTACAATGAGCAGTTCTTC.

This chain links TRBV28 with TRBJ2-5; D is possibly TRBD2 (6 bases). Germline CDR1 and CDR2: MDHEN and SYDVKM. The V end was cut by 2 bases, the J end by 5 bases, with 12 bases between. This CDR3 region has 14 residues. This chain's CDR3 is CASSLELGRETQYF. CDR3 nucleotides: TGTGCCAGCAGTTTAGAGCTAGGGAGGGAGACCCAGTACTTC.

This sequence joins TRBV28 and TRBJ2-3; 10 nucleotides agree with TRBD2. The CDR3 totals 15 residues. Germline V lookup: CDR1 MDHEN, CDR2 SYDVKM. V lost 6 bases, J lost 0 bases, and 3 bases stayed unmatched. In DNA form, the CDR3 reads TGTGCCAGCAGCATAGCGGGGGGTAGCACAGATACGCAGTATTTT. Amino acid sequence: CASSIAGGSTDTQYF.

The genes are TRBV28 and TRBJ2-2; 8 bases are a match to TRBD2. The junction had 16 bases not matched to a gene; V was cut back by 4 bases and J by 6 bases. The germline V gene encodes CDR1 MDHEN and CDR2 SYDVKM. The CDR3 runs to 18 residues. The CDR3 sequence is CASSSHGRGLARPGELFF. DNA for the CDR3: TGTGCCAGCAGTTCCCACGGAAGAGGACTAGCTCGGCCCGGGGAGCTGTTTTTT.

This chain links TRBV5-5 with TRBJ2-3; maybe TRBD1 (7 bases). The CDR3 runs to 16 residues. Germline assignment: CDR1 SGHKS and CDR2 YYEKEE (reference sequence). With 3 bases removed from V and 2 bases from J, the gap between germline ends came to 16 bases. The CDR3 spells CASSYLQGGTTDTQYF. The DNA of the CDR3 is TGTGCCAGCAGCTATTTGCAGGGGGGCACCACAGATACGCAGTATTTT.

V gene TRBV7-9 combines with J gene TRBJ1-4, with a possible D match to TRBD1 (5 bases). The V gene lost 5 bases and the J gene lost 5 bases, with 15 bases spanning the gap. CDR3 size: 15 residues. Germline lookup yields CDR1 SEHNR and CDR2 FQNEAQ (reference sequence). CDR3 loop: CASSPPGRGNEKLFF. The CDR3 nucleotides read TGTGCCAGCAGCCCCCCGGGACGGGGGAATGAAAAACTGTTTTTT.

The chain carries TRBV4-1 and TRBJ1-5; D unclear. Germline V gene data show CDR1 as MGHRA and CDR2 as YSYEKL. This CDR3 has 13 amino acids. Trimming stripped 0 bases from V and 6 bases from J, with 6 bases between. CDR3 DNA sequence: TGCGCCAGCAGCCAAGATCGGGTTCAGCCCCAGCATTTT. Protein: CASSQDRVQPQHF.

The chain recombines TRBV6-5 with TRBJ1-1, with D maybe TRBD1 (6 bases). The CDR3 loop spans 14 amino acids. Trimming shortened V by 0 bases and J by 4 bases, and 9 bases separated the two germline ends. In germline, CDR1 is MNHEY, CDR2 SVGAGI. CDR3 amino acids: CASSYSQGSTEAFF. The CDR3 DNA is TGTGCCAGCAGTTACTCCCAGGGGAGCACTGAAGCTTTCTTT.

This clone has a single count. The V gene is TRBV3-1 (or the pseudogene TRBV3-2), the J gene TRBJ1-5; maybe TRBD1 (6 bases). With 4 bases removed from V and 5 bases from J, the gap between germline ends came to 15 bases. The CDR3 sequence is 15 residues long. The germline V gene encodes CDR1 LGHDT and CDR2 YNNKEL (reference sequence). The chain's CDR3 is CASSPSNRVHQPQHF. The CDR3 bases are TGTGCCAGCAGCCCTTCGAACAGGGTTCATCAGCCCCAGCATTTT.

This clone was detected only once. The chain is built from TRBV24-1 and TRBJ2-1; 14 bases are shared with TRBD2. Trimming removed 0 bases from V and 15 bases from J; junction bases left unmatched: 6. The germline CDR1 and CDR2 sequences are KGHDR and SFDVKD. There are 15 residues in the CDR3. The CDR3 nucleotides read TGTGCCACCAGTGATTTGGGACTAGCGGGGGGTGGCCTGTTCTTC. Protein: CATSDLGLAGGGLFF.

This chain links TRBV27 with TRBJ2-3, with a possible D match to TRBD1 (5 bases). This CDR3 has 14 residues. Trimming took 3 bases from V and 2 from J, leaving 9 bases between them. Germline CDR1 reads MNHEY; CDR2 reads SMNVEV (reference sequence). The CDR3 here is CASSFQGVTDTQYF. The CDR3 DNA follows: TGTGCCAGCAGTTTTCAAGGGGTCACAGATACGCAGTATTTT.

The rearrangement links TRBV14 to TRBJ2-1; 7 nucleotides match TRBD2. Unmatched junction bases numbered 13, after V lost 4 bases and J lost 7 bases. This CDR3 region has 16 residues. Germline CDR1 is SGHDN and CDR2 is FVKESK. The CDR3 coding sequence is TGTGCCAGCAGCCTTCGTCGGGGGAGGGGTCTGAATGAGCAGTTCTTC. Its translation is CASSLRRGRGLNEQFF.

The rearrangement uses TRBV28 and TRBJ2-5; 11 bases map to TRBD2. J was trimmed by 3 bases and V by 5 bases; bases with no gene match: 8. Germline V gene sequence: CDR1 MDHEN, CDR2 SYDVKM. This CDR3 spans 16 amino acids. The CDR3 coding sequence is TGTGCCAGCAGTCGCGATAGCGGGGGGGCTGAAGAGACCCAGTACTTC. Translated: CASSRDSGGAEETQYF.

The V call is TRBV11-3, the J call TRBJ1-1; no definite D call. The ends were cut back, 7 bases at V and 5 bases at J, with 17 bases in the middle. The CDR3 is 14 amino acids. Germline V lookup: CDR1 SGHNT, CDR2 YENEEA. The CDR3 is CASTKRVLRTEAFF. The CDR3 DNA sequence: TGTGCCAGCACCAAGAGGGTACTAAGGACTGAAGCTTTCTTT.

CDR3 sequence (DNA): TGTGCCAGCAGCCCCTATGGGCGGGGGGGTTACAATGAGCAGTTCTTC. Protein: CASSPYGRGGYNEQFF. The chain employs TRBV11-1 and TRBJ2-1, with 9 bases aligning to TRBD2. V shed 5 bases and J 4 bases; nucleotides not matched to a gene: 9. CDR3 length: 16 amino acids. The germline CDR1 and CDR2 sequences are SGHAT and FQDESV (reference sequence).

Only one count was recorded for this clone. The chain couples TRBV14 to TRBJ2-1; TRBD2 agrees at 7 bases. Losses at the gene ends were 1 base for V and 4 bases for J; bases not matched to a gene: 10. Germline CDR1 SGHDN, CDR2 FVKESK. This CDR3 spans 17 amino acids. The CDR3 DNA reads TGTGCCAGCAGCCAAGGCGTCAGCGGGGAGCGATACAATGAGCAGTTCTTC. Translation gives CASSQGVSGERYNEQFF. Combining the CDR3 with reference TRBV14 and TRBJ2-1 gives the whole variable domain EAGVTQFPSHSVIEKGQTVTLRCDPISGHDNLYWYRRVMGKEIKFLLHFVKESKQDESGMPNNRFLAERTGGTYSTLKVQPAELEDSGVYFCASSQGVSGERYNEQFFGPGTRLTVL.

V usage is TRBV5-4 and J usage is TRBJ1-2, with a weak D call TRBD1 (6 bases). The CDR3 runs to 15 residues. CDR1 SGHNT and CDR2 YYREEE come from the germline V gene (reference sequence). Trimming cost V 3 bases and J 4 bases, with 16 bases left between them. In DNA form, the CDR3 reads TGTGCCAGCAGCTCCCGGGGGGCGCACGGCTATGGCTACACCTTC. It yields the protein CASSSRGAHGYGYTF.

The V gene is TRBV19, the J gene TRBJ1-1, with D perhaps TRBD1 (5 bases). V shed 4 bases and J shed 3 bases, with 9 bases lying between them. CDR3 size: 13 residues. Per the germline V gene, CDR1 is LNHDA and CDR2 is SQIVND (reference sequence). CDR3 protein: CASSRGQDTEAFF. DNA of the CDR3: TGTGCCAGTAGTAGAGGACAAGACACTGAAGCTTTCTTT.

V usage is TRBV3-1 (or the pseudogene TRBV3-2) and J usage is TRBJ1-2; D not resolved. V gave up 0 bases and J gave up 8 bases, with 13 bases separating them. The length of the CDR3 is 14 residues. Germline V gene data show CDR1 as LGHDT and CDR2 as YNNKEL (reference sequence). The CDR3 DNA reads TGTGCCAGCAGCCAAGAAAGTTACGGGGAAGGCTACACCTTC. It yields the protein CASSQESYGEGYTF.

The genes are TRBV7-2 and TRBJ1-1; D not certain. V was trimmed by 1 base and J by 10 bases, leaving 16 bases between them. Germline V gene data show CDR1 as SGHTA and CDR2 as FQGNSA. This CDR3 is built from 14 residues. In DNA form, the CDR3 reads TGTGCCAGCAGCTTAGGAGGGAACGGACGCCGAGCTTTCTTT. Amino acid sequence: CASSLGGNGRRAFF. The full variable domain, in which reference TRBV7-2 and TRBJ1-1 provide the parts outside the CDR3, is GAGVSQSPSNKVTEKGKDVELRCDPISGHTALYWYRQSLGQGLEFLIYFQGNSAPDKSGLPSDRFSAERTGGSVSTLTIQRTQQEDSAVYLCASSLGGNGRRAFFGQGTRLTVV.